This TCR beta chain was observed in a study of response to subunit inactivated influenza vaccine. In this sample, this clonotype turned up many times. Its antigen is still unknown. The study's findings and limits: The study's authors posited that every seasonal influenza vaccination enlists few new T cells.

TCRdb re-derived calls from the RT-PCR reads in MiXCR, one entry per CDR3 protein. Altogether 750,000 to 850,000 distinct CDR3 sequences are present, approximately 17% being singletons, with the ten largest covering about a tenth. The receptor's source is a man aged 50 to 59 who received an inactivated influenza vaccine. The input for sequencing was PBMCs from blood, taken more than 4 days after vaccination.

The DNA for the CDR3 is TGTGCCAGCACCTTGGGTTCCGGGGGGGGGTACAATGAGCAGTTCTTC. Its translation: CASTLGSGGGYNEQFF. The chain uses TRBV12-3 or TRBV12-4 and TRBJ2-1, with TRBD2 matching 8 bases. This CDR3 has 16 residues. V dropped 7 bases and J dropped 4; count of bases not matched to a gene: 12.